Below, 24 T cell receptor beta chains from the same sample are listed, as sequenced in a study of T cell responses to AZD1222 COVID-19 vaccine. Method: immunoSEQ multiplex PCR; TCRdb's copy keeps in-frame clones and lacks some. The sample holds 60,000 to 75,000 clones, approximately 90% seen once. The specimen was peripheral blood, collected 28 days after the second AZD1222 dose. The receptors derive from an adult who received the AZD1222 COVID-19 vaccine.

This chain links TRBV5-1 with TRBJ2-6, with D unclear. The CDR3 consists of 14 residues. CDR1 is SGHRS and CDR2 is YFSETQ in the germline V gene. Trimming cost V 7 bases and J 0 bases, with 8 bases left between them. CDR3 DNA sequence: TGCGCCAGCCAGTCAGGCTCTGGGGCCAACGTCCTGACTTTC. This translates into CASQSGSGANVLTF.

The chain recombines TRBV27 with TRBJ2-7; D is unresolved. V lost 6 bases and J 5 bases, leaving 20 bases between the germline ends. From germline, CDR1 is MNHEY and CDR2 SMNVEV (reference sequence). The CDR3 has 15 amino acids. CDR3 in amino acids: CASRTSDSMAHEQYF. As DNA, the CDR3 is TGTGCCAGCAGAACGTCAGACTCCATGGCCCACGAGCAGTACTTC.

V is TRBV9 and J is TRBJ1-5, with D perhaps matching TRBD1 (5 bases). Trimming pared 4 bases from V and 1 base from J, leaving 15 bases between. Germline lookup yields CDR1 SGDLS and CDR2 YYNGEE. CDR3 length equals 16 residues. As DNA, the CDR3 is TGTGCCAGCAGCCCGCGGACACCTTGGAGCAATCAGCCCCAGCATTTT. Its protein product is CASSPRTPWSNQPQHF.

This chain links TRBV29-1 with TRBJ2-5, with 7 bases matching TRBD1. The CDR3 contains 12 residues. In germline, CDR1 is SQVTM, CDR2 ANQGSEA. V was clipped by 6 bases and J by 1 base; unmatched bases: 2. The CDR3 reads CSVGQIQETQYF. The CDR3 nucleotides read TGCAGCGTGGGACAGATCCAAGAGACCCAGTACTTC.

In its sample, this clone was seen once. The chain combines TRBV27 with TRBJ1-6, with a weak D call TRBD1 (5 bases). V was clipped by 6 bases and J by 11 bases, with 14 bases between them. In germline, CDR1 is MNHEY, CDR2 SMNVEV (reference sequence). This CDR3 contains 13 residues. The CDR3 protein is CASRPTGGAPLHF. CDR3 bases: TGTGCCAGCAGGCCCACCGGGGGGGCACCCCTCCACTTT.

V gene TRBV11-2 combines with J gene TRBJ2-1; D might be TRBD1 (6 bases). This CDR3 has 17 amino acids. Germline V gene sequence: CDR1 SGHAT, CDR2 FQNNGV. Trimming took 3 bases from V and 5 from J, leaving 20 bases between them. The CDR3 DNA sequence: TGTGCCAGCAGCTTCCACGGGACACACAGAATGAACAATGAGCAGTTCTTC. As protein: CASSFHGTHRMNNEQFF.

The chain carries TRBV7-3 and TRBJ2-7; 8 bases are a match to TRBD2. V shed 5 bases and J 2 bases; nucleotides not matched to a gene: 8. The CDR3 extends over 15 amino acids. CDR1 is SGHTA, CDR2 FQGTGA, per germline. The CDR3 reads CASSPTGGAAYEQYF. DNA of the CDR3: TGTGCCAGCAGCCCGACCGGGGGGGCAGCCTACGAGCAGTACTTC.

CDR3 in amino acids: CASSATRGLVVTADTQYF. The CDR3 DNA reads TGTGCCAGCAGTGCCACCCGGGGGCTGGTTGTTACGGCAGATACGCAGTATTTT. The chain links TRBV27 to TRBJ2-3, with D possibly being TRBD1 or TRBD2 (6 bases each). The CDR3 loop spans 18 amino acids. The V end lost 5 bases, the J end lost 4 bases, and 25 bases lay between the germline ends. Germline CDR1 and CDR2: MNHEY and SMNVEV (reference sequence).

In DNA form, the CDR3 reads TGTGCCAGCAGCTTAAATCACGGTCAGCCCCAGCATTTT. Protein sequence: CASSLNHGQPQHF. The rearrangement joins TRBV11-2 to TRBJ1-5; unclear D gene. The CDR3 has 13 residues. Germline CDR1 and CDR2: SGHAT and FQNNGV. The V gene lost 2 bases and the J gene lost 6 bases, with 8 bases spanning the gap.

This chain links TRBV6-5 with TRBJ2-7; a possible D gene is TRBD2 (7 bases). Germline values: CDR1 MNHEY, CDR2 SVGAGI. This CDR3 region has 15 residues. The V end lost 2 bases, the J end lost 2 bases, and 13 bases lay between the germline ends. CDR3 DNA sequence: TGTGCCAGCAGTTACGGGAGGGACATTACCTACGAGCAGTACTTC. Translated, it gives CASSYGRDITYEQYF.

The chain is built from TRBV5-1 and TRBJ1-1; D unclear. Germline V gene data show CDR1 as SGHRS and CDR2 as YFSETQ. V lost 1 base, J lost 1 base, and 8 bases lay in between. The CDR3 runs to 14 residues. The CDR3, as DNA: TGCGCCAGCAGCTTGTCGGCCGGGAACACTGAAGCTTTCTTT. Encoded protein: CASSLSAGNTEAFF.

The chain couples TRBV5-6 to TRBJ2-2, with 9 bases matching TRBD1. The V gene end was trimmed by 4 bases and the J gene end by 4 bases; junction bases not matched to a gene: 8. CDR3 length equals 16 residues. The germline gives CDR1 SGHDT, CDR2 YYEEEE. The CDR3 DNA follows: TGTGCCAGCAGCCTGGACAGGGGCGCCAGCACCGGGGAGCTGTTTTTT. Translated: CASSLDRGASTGELFF.

V gene TRBV12-5 combines with J gene TRBJ1-5; D may be TRBD1 (6 bases). The CDR3 covers 15 residues. In germline, CDR1 is LGHNT, CDR2 FRNRAP. V gave up 6 bases and J gave up 6 bases, with 18 bases separating them. The CDR3 spells CASGSVAGVGQPQHF. The CDR3 DNA follows: TGTGCTAGTGGGTCGGTCGCAGGGGTTGGTCAGCCCCAGCATTTT.

The chain combines TRBV10-1 with TRBJ2-1, with a possible D match to TRBD2 (5 bases). This CDR3 has 15 amino acids. Between the trimmed V and J ends, which lost 0 bases and 8 bases, there was a span of 14 bases. CDR1 is WNHNN and CDR2 is SYGVQD in the germline V gene (reference sequence). CDR3 loop: CASSESWIALDEQFF. In DNA form, the CDR3 reads TGCGCCAGCAGTGAGTCGTGGATAGCGCTGGATGAGCAGTTCTTC.

V gene TRBV3-1 (or the pseudogene TRBV3-2) combines with J gene TRBJ2-1; maybe TRBD2 (5 bases). V was pared by 11 bases and J by 3 bases, with 14 bases between. The CDR3 totals 13 residues. In germline, CDR1 is LGHDT, CDR2 YNNKEL (reference sequence). CDR3 region: CAHREGNYNEQFF. CDR3 bases: TGTGCCCACAGAGAGGGAAACTACAATGAGCAGTTCTTC.

The chain couples TRBV2 to TRBJ2-1, with unresolved D. CDR1 and CDR2 (germline): SNHLY, FYNNEI. V was pared by 9 bases and J by 6 bases, with 9 bases between. The CDR3 sequence is 11 residues long. The CDR3 sequence: CASDTRNEQFF. CDR3 nucleotide sequence: TGTGCCAGTGACACCCGCAATGAGCAGTTCTTC. Based on the CDR3 plus reference TRBV2 and TRBJ2-1, the full variable domain is EPEVTQTPSHQVTQMGQEVILRCVPISNHLYFYWYRQILGQKVEFLVSFYNNEISEKSEIFDDQFSVERPDGSNFTLKIRSTKLEDSAMYFCASDTRNEQFFGPGTRLTVL.

J is TRBJ2-1 and V is TRBV13; no reliable D call. From germline, CDR1 is PRHDT and CDR2 FYEKMQ (reference sequence). The CDR3 totals 13 residues. The ends were cut back, 5 bases at V and 3 bases at J, with 8 bases in the middle. The CDR3: CASSRDDYNEQFF. As DNA, the CDR3 is TGTGCCAGCAGCCGTGACGACTACAATGAGCAGTTCTTC.

The chain joins TRBV7-2 to TRBJ2-7; D possibly corresponds to TRBD1 (5 bases). Germline V gene lookup returns CDR1 SGHTA and CDR2 FQGNSA. Trimming pared 6 bases from V and 2 bases from J, leaving 11 bases between. The CDR3 has 13 amino acids. The DNA of the CDR3 is TGTGCCAGCAGACCGACAGTTACCTACGAGCAGTACTTC. Translation: CASRPTVTYEQYF.

V usage is TRBV28 and J usage is TRBJ1-5; D is unclear. Germline V gene lookup returns CDR1 MDHEN and CDR2 SYDVKM. The CDR3 has 12 residues. Trimming removed 7 bases at V and 3 bases at J, with 7 bases between. This chain's CDR3 is CASKVANQPQHF. CDR3 in DNA: TGTGCCAGCAAGGTAGCCAATCAGCCCCAGCATTTT.

The chain joins TRBV10-3 to TRBJ2-3; 12 nucleotides align to TRBD2. CDR1 is ENHRY and CDR2 is SYGVKD in the germline V gene. After removal of 0 bases from V and 2 bases from J, the junction contained 3 bases not matched to a gene. This CDR3 spans 17 amino acids. CDR3 sequence (DNA): TGTGCCATCAGTGAGTCCTCTAGCGGGAGGGCCACAGATACGCAGTATTTT. Its translation: CAISESSSGRATDTQYF.

This chain's CDR3 is CATSYPGTDTQYF. The CDR3 DNA sequence: TGTGCCACCAGTTATCCAGGCACAGATACGCAGTATTTT. The rearrangement links TRBV24-1 to TRBJ2-3; no clear D gene. CDR3 length: 13 amino acids. CDR1 KGHDR and CDR2 SFDVKD come from the germline V gene. V lost 6 bases to trimming and J lost 1 base, with 7 bases between them.

V usage is TRBV7-9 and J usage is TRBJ2-3, with D perhaps TRBD1 (6 bases). The CDR3 loop spans 12 amino acids. V lost 7 bases, J lost 7 bases, and 12 bases lay in between. Per the germline V gene, CDR1 is SEHNR and CDR2 is FQNEAQ (reference sequence). The CDR3 loop reads CASTDTGYTQYF. The CDR3 coding sequence is TGTGCCAGCACCGACACAGGGTATACGCAGTATTTT.

V usage is TRBV6-5 and J usage is TRBJ2-7; TRBD2 might be the D (5 bases). The CDR3 is made up of 15 amino acids. V was cut by 0 bases and J by 2 bases, with 11 bases left in between. Per the germline V gene, CDR1 is MNHEY and CDR2 is SVGAGI. The CDR3 protein is CASSYSSGGPYEQYF. DNA of the CDR3: TGTGCCAGCAGTTACTCGAGTGGAGGCCCCTACGAGCAGTACTTC.

This clone was counted only a few times. This chain links TRBV11-3 with TRBJ2-1, with 14 bases fitting TRBD2. Germline CDR1 is SGHNT and CDR2 is YENEEA. V was pared by 2 bases and J by 7 bases, with 16 bases of the junction left unmatched. This CDR3 spans 20 amino acids. CDR3 loop: CASSLIPGTSGSPGPNEQFF. CDR3 nucleotides: TGTGCCAGCAGCTTAATCCCTGGGACTAGCGGGAGCCCCGGTCCGAATGAGCAGTTCTTC.